Each of the 21 T cell receptor beta chains below was sequenced from the same sample in a study of cytomegalovirus exposure and HLA in healthy donors. The primer mix had 60 Vbeta and 13 Jbeta primers. Libraries were prepared by immunoSEQ multiplex PCR; TCRdb keeps only in-frame clonotypes and omits some of them. The table lists over 150,000 clones, about 80% of them singletons. The specimen was PBMCs. Every receptor here comes from a woman aged 55-69 years in good health and CMV-seropositive.

Remarks on this clone: Other DNA sequences in this sample translate to the same CDR3. The chain links TRBV7-3 to TRBJ2-1; 11 bases map to TRBD2. This CDR3 contains 15 residues. The ends lost 4 bases at V and 5 bases at J; junction bases unmatched: 4. The V gene's germline CDR1 is SGHTA and CDR2 FQGTGA. CDR3 in amino acids: CASSSGLAGNNEQFF. CDR3 DNA sequence: TGTGCCAGCAGCTCAGGACTAGCGGGTAACAATGAGCAGTTCTTC.

V usage is TRBV2 and J usage is TRBJ2-3; the D gene is possibly TRBD2 (6 bases). This CDR3 contains 14 residues. Germline V CDR1 and CDR2: SNHLY, FYNNEI. Trimming shortened V by 8 bases and J by 4 bases, and 16 bases separated the two germline ends. In DNA form, the CDR3 reads TGTGCCAGCGAGGGACGGAGGGTAGCAGATACGCAGTATTTT. Translating it yields CASEGRRVADTQYF.

The CDR3 sequence: CASSPTGNEKLFF. In nucleotides, the CDR3 is TGTGCCAGCTCACCGACAGGGAATGAAAAACTGTTTTTT. The chain joins TRBV18 to TRBJ1-4; 7 bases line up with TRBD1. Trimming cost V 3 bases and J 5 bases; bases outside gene matches: 0. This CDR3 has 13 amino acids. Germline values: CDR1 KGHSH, CDR2 LQKENI.

The CDR3 DNA is TGTGCCAGCGGTCCGACAGGGAATGCCTACGAGCAGTACTTC. Translating gives CASGPTGNAYEQYF. The chain has TRBV7-3 and TRBJ2-7; 7 bases fit TRBD1. The CDR3 consists of 14 residues. Germline V gene sequence: CDR1 SGHTA, CDR2 FQGTGA. J was trimmed by 2 bases and V by 8 bases; bases with no gene match: 9. Variable domain in full (rest from reference TRBV7-3 and TRBJ2-7): GAGVSQTPSNKVTEKGKYVELRCDPISGHTALYWYRQSLGQGPEFLIYFQGTGAADDSGLPNDRFFAVRPEGSVSTLKIQRTERGDSAVYLCASGPTGNAYEQYFGPGTRLTVT.

This chain joins TRBV30 and TRBJ2-7; 8 bases are shared with TRBD2. The CDR3 sequence is 16 residues long. The V and J ends lost 1 base and 0 bases, in that order; junction bases with no gene match: 8. The V gene's germline CDR1 is GTSNPN and CDR2 SVGIG (reference sequence). Here the CDR3 reads CAWSGSGTRSSYEQYF. CDR3 bases: TGTGCCTGGAGTGGTTCCGGGACTAGGAGCTCCTACGAGCAGTACTTC.

The chain combines TRBV7-9 with TRBJ1-4; D perhaps matches TRBD1 (6 bases). Germline-derived CDR1 and CDR2 are SEHNR and FQNEAQ (reference sequence). V was shortened by 11 bases and J by 4 bases, with 26 bases between the two germline ends. This CDR3 has 17 residues. This CDR3 reads CAVDLGGKSTRNEKLFF. CDR3 DNA: TGTGCCGTTGATTTAGGGGGTAAATCCACTCGTAATGAAAAACTGTTTTTT.

This clone was observed a few times. The chain has TRBV5-6 and TRBJ2-3; possibly TRBD1 for D (6 bases). V was trimmed by 4 bases and J by 7 bases, leaving 10 bases between them. This CDR3 region has 12 residues. In germline, CDR1 is SGHDT, CDR2 YYEEEE. The CDR3 region is CASSRTGNTQYF. Written as DNA, the CDR3 is TGTGCCAGCAGCCGCACAGGGAATACGCAGTATTTT.

The V call is TRBV5-1, the J call TRBJ2-3, with 11 bases lining up with TRBD2. This CDR3 comprises 16 residues. V shed 4 bases and J 3 bases; nucleotides not matched to a gene: 7. Germline V lookup: CDR1 SGHRS, CDR2 YFSETQ. This chain's CDR3 is CASSPRASGGTDTQYF. In DNA, the CDR3 is TGCGCCAGCAGCCCTCGGGCTAGCGGGGGGACAGATACGCAGTATTTT. The whole variable domain, remainder taken from reference TRBV5-1 and TRBJ2-3, is KAGVTQTPRYLIKTRGQQVTLSCSPISGHRSVSWYQQTPGQGLQFLFEYFSETQRNKGNFPGRFSGRQFSNSRSEMNVSTLELGDSALYLCASSPRASGGTDTQYFGPGTRLTVL.

The gene calls are TRBV18 and TRBJ2-2; the match to TRBD1 covers 9 bases. The ends lost 3 bases at V and 2 bases at J; junction bases unmatched: 7. The CDR3 totals 17 residues. Germline lookup yields CDR1 KGHSH and CDR2 LQKENI. CDR3: CASSPQAGQGNTGELFF. The CDR3 region has the DNA TGTGCCAGCTCACCTCAAGCGGGACAGGGTAACACCGGGGAGCTGTTTTTT.

This clone was detected a few times. This chain uses TRBV25-1 with TRBJ1-3, with TRBD1 matching over 8 bases. V lost 5 bases to trimming and J lost 4 bases; unmatched junction nucleotides: 10. The CDR3 loop spans 16 amino acids. Germline CDR1 and CDR2: MGHDK and SYGVNS. CDR3 sequence reads: CASSKGLQGAGNTIYF. The CDR3, as DNA: TGTGCCAGCAGTAAGGGATTGCAGGGGGCCGGAAACACCATATATTTT.

V gene TRBV6-6 combines with J gene TRBJ2-7; 11 nucleotides agree with TRBD1. This CDR3 is 15 amino acids long. Looked up from germline, CDR1 is MNHNY and CDR2 is SVGAGI (reference sequence). The ends lost 4 bases at V and 1 base at J; junction bases unmatched: 3. The CDR3 nucleotides read TGTGCCAGCAGTTCCGGACAGGGGGCTTCCTACGAGCAGTACTTC. This encodes CASSSGQGASYEQYF.

This sequence joins TRBV7-3 and TRBJ2-2, with 7 nucleotides matching TRBD1. Germline CDR1 is SGHTA and CDR2 is FQGTGA. There are 14 residues in the CDR3. After removal of 6 bases from V and 4 bases from J, the junction contained 5 bases not matched to a gene. As DNA, the CDR3 is TGTGCCAGCAGGGAACAGGGGTCCACCGGGGAGCTGTTTTTT. Protein product: CASREQGSTGELFF.

The chain recombines TRBV7-2 with TRBJ2-2, with 13 bases that match TRBD2. The CDR3 spans 15 residues. The V gene's germline CDR1 is SGHTA and CDR2 FQGNSA. V dropped 6 bases and J dropped 5; count of bases not matched to a gene: 3. CDR3 amino acids: CASSWTSGGTGELFF. CDR3 DNA: TGTGCCAGCAGTTGGACTAGCGGGGGAACCGGGGAGCTGTTTTTT.

This chain joins TRBV7-9 and TRBJ1-4, with TRBD1 matching over 9 bases. V dropped 6 bases and J dropped 8; count of bases not matched to a gene: 7. Germline values: CDR1 SEHNR, CDR2 FQNEAQ (reference sequence). This CDR3 is built from 14 residues. The CDR3 sequence is CASRNDRGNEKLFF. In DNA form, the CDR3 reads TGTGCCAGCAGAAATGACAGGGGGAACGAAAAACTGTTTTTT.

Comments on this clone: Other DNA sequences within the sample encode an identical CDR3. The chain joins TRBV28 to TRBJ2-7; 9 bases map to TRBD1. With V trimmed by 6 bases and J by 4 bases, 4 bases remained unmatched. The CDR3 totals 13 residues. The V gene's germline CDR1 is MDHEN and CDR2 SYDVKM. CDR3 sequence (DNA): TGTGCCAGCAGCTCAGGACAGGGGTACGAGCAGTACTTC. Amino acid sequence: CASSSGQGYEQYF.

This clone was observed a few times. The rearrangement links TRBV7-9 to TRBJ2-3; possible D gene TRBD1, 5 bases. V gave up 2 bases and J gave up 1 base, with 10 bases separating them. In germline, CDR1 is SEHNR, CDR2 FQNEAQ (reference sequence). This CDR3 contains 15 residues. CDR3 residues: CASSLIRAGTDTQYF. As DNA, the CDR3 is TGTGCCAGCAGCTTAATCAGGGCCGGCACAGATACGCAGTATTTT.

This chain uses TRBV19 with TRBJ1-1; unclear D gene. The V and J ends lost 5 bases and 0 bases respectively, with 4 bases between them. The CDR3 has 12 amino acids. Germline-derived CDR1 and CDR2 are LNHDA and SQIVND (reference sequence). The CDR3 DNA is TGTGCCAGTAGTCGTATGAACACTGAAGCTTTCTTT. The encoded protein is CASSRMNTEAFF.

V is TRBV18 and J is TRBJ2-2; perhaps TRBD1 as D (5 bases). The length of the CDR3 is 13 residues. The V end lost 2 bases, the J end lost 6 bases, and 7 bases lay between the germline ends. CDR1 KGHSH and CDR2 LQKENI come from the germline V gene. The CDR3 sequence: CASSPGAAGELFF. The CDR3, as DNA: TGTGCCAGCTCACCAGGGGCGGCCGGGGAGCTGTTTTTT.

The V gene is TRBV10-1, the J gene TRBJ2-4; perhaps TRBD2 as D (9 bases). V gave up 9 bases and J gave up 0 bases, with 18 bases separating them. In germline, CDR1 is WNHNN, CDR2 SYGVQD (reference sequence). This CDR3 spans 16 amino acids. The CDR3 here is CARQGASGIAKNIQYF. The DNA for the CDR3 is TGCGCCAGGCAGGGGGCTAGCGGGATAGCCAAAAACATTCAGTACTTC.

This chain joins TRBV5-8 and TRBJ2-2; 7 nucleotides agree with TRBD2. With V trimmed by 2 bases and J by 4 bases, 5 bases remained unmatched. Germline lookup yields CDR1 SGHTS and CDR2 YDEGEE. The CDR3 has 15 amino acids. CDR3 region: CASSLWKRGTGELFF. The CDR3 bases are TGTGCCAGCAGCTTATGGAAGCGGGGCACCGGGGAGCTGTTTTTT.

The count of this clone is one. One end of the junction is discordant with germline, which a read error may explain. V is TRBV14 and J is TRBJ2-4; TRBD2 is a possible D gene (6 bases). Germline V gene data show CDR1 as SGHDN and CDR2 as FVKESK. The CDR3 has 14 amino acids. The CDR3 reads CASSQVGGGNSQYF. CDR3 DNA sequence: TGTGCCAGCAGCCAAGTCGGTGGGGGGAACAGTCAGTACTTC.